Following are 18 T cell receptor beta chains from one sample sequenced in a study of radiation and T cells in renal cell carcinoma. The data were produced by immunoSEQ multiplex PCR, yet TCRdb's version contains in-frame clones alone and is incomplete. The data show 100,000 to 150,000 clones, about 81% seen once. Stated time point: blood 2 weeks post-SBRT. As for treatment: 15 Gy SBRT to primary tumor, nephrectomy 4 weeks later. The sample was blood, taken from a patient whose treatment included radiotherapy and nephrectomy. All receptors derive from an older woman with renal cell carcinoma.

V is TRBV18 and J is TRBJ2-4, with D possibly matching TRBD1 (5 bases). V lost 1 base and J lost 0, with 7 bases in between. The CDR3 consists of 15 residues. CDR1 is KGHSH and CDR2 is LQKENI in the germline V gene. CDR3 nucleotides: TGTGCCAGCTCACCACAGGGGATAGCCAAAAACATTCAGTACTTC. Translating gives CASSPQGIAKNIQYF.

This chain links TRBV29-1 with TRBJ2-1; 10 bases map to TRBD2. From germline, CDR1 is SQVTM and CDR2 ANQGSEA. V gave up 6 bases and J gave up 0 bases; unmatched junction bases: 5. This CDR3 region has 15 residues. CDR3 in amino acids: CSVRTSGSSYNEQFF. CDR3 in DNA: TGCAGCGTCCGGACTAGCGGAAGCTCCTACAATGAGCAGTTCTTC.

The chain is built from TRBV6-5 and TRBJ1-5; D remains ambiguous. Germline assignment: CDR1 MNHEY and CDR2 SVGAGI. Trimming cost V 2 bases and J 7 bases, with 6 bases left between them. The CDR3 loop spans 12 amino acids. The CDR3 region is CASSYLGQPQHF. For the CDR3, the DNA is TGTGCCAGCAGTTACCTGGGCCAGCCCCAGCATTTT.

The V call is TRBV27, the J call TRBJ1-2; D is possibly TRBD1 (6 bases). Germline CDR1 MNHEY, CDR2 SMNVEV (reference sequence). This CDR3 region has 15 residues. V lost 4 bases and J 3 bases, leaving 15 bases between the germline ends. The CDR3: CASSSLRDKHYGYTF. For the CDR3, the DNA is TGTGCCAGCAGTTCCCTCCGGGACAAACACTATGGCTACACCTTC.

This clone was recorded a few times. The chain combines TRBV18 with TRBJ1-1; possible D gene TRBD1, 5 bases. The CDR3 runs to 16 residues. Germline lookup yields CDR1 KGHSH and CDR2 LQKENI. V was cut by 6 bases and J by 3 bases, with 20 bases left in between. The CDR3 nucleotides read TGTGCCAGCTCCGGAACCAACGGGGCCGGTCACACTGAAGCTTTCTTT. Protein: CASSGTNGAGHTEAFF.

Only a few counts were recorded for this clone. The chain carries TRBV9 and TRBJ1-6, with D unclear. CDR1 and CDR2 from the germline V gene are SGDLS and YYNGEE. The CDR3 extends over 15 amino acids. The germline V and J ends were trimmed by 0 bases and 7 bases, with 11 bases remaining between them. CDR3 nucleotides: TGTGCCAGCAGCGTAGGGGTAGGACCAAATTCACCCCTCCACTTT. Encoded protein: CASSVGVGPNSPLHF.

This clone was seen only a few times. The genes are TRBV18 and TRBJ1-5; D gene unclear. The CDR3 extends over 12 amino acids. From germline, CDR1 is KGHSH and CDR2 LQKENI. The V end was cut by 0 bases, the J end by 5 bases, with 2 bases between. The CDR3 sequence: CASSPPDQPQHF. The CDR3 bases are TGTGCCAGCTCACCACCGGATCAGCCCCAGCATTTT.

The chain has TRBV28 and TRBJ2-1; D remains ambiguous. V was trimmed by 1 base and J by 14 bases, leaving 3 bases between them. The CDR3 spans 9 residues. In germline, CDR1 is MDHEN, CDR2 SYDVKM. The CDR3 bases are TGTGCCAGCAGTTTATCGAAGTTCTTC. This gives the protein CASSLSKFF.

The genes are TRBV7-2 and TRBJ1-2, with a weak D call TRBD1 (5 bases). Germline CDR1 and CDR2: SGHTA and FQGNSA. Trimming took 0 bases from V and 8 from J, leaving 13 bases between them. The CDR3 spans 14 residues. As DNA, the CDR3 is TGTGCCAGCAGCTTAGCGGTCGAAGGGGAAGGCTACACCTTC. It is translated as CASSLAVEGEGYTF. Drawing the rest from reference TRBV7-2 and TRBJ1-2, the complete variable domain is GAGVSQSPSNKVTEKGKDVELRCDPISGHTALYWYRQSLGQGLEFLIYFQGNSAPDKSGLPSDRFSAERTGGSVSTLTIQRTQQEDSAVYLCASSLAVEGEGYTFGSGTRLTVV.

V gene TRBV9 combines with J gene TRBJ2-5, with 9 positions matching TRBD1. CDR1 and CDR2 from the germline V gene are SGDLS and YYNGEE. J was trimmed by 5 bases and V by 5 bases; bases with no gene match: 7. This CDR3 comprises 14 residues. The CDR3 loop reads CASSGGQGGETQYF. Written as DNA, the CDR3 is TGTGCCAGCAGTGGGGGACAGGGAGGCGAGACCCAGTACTTC.

The V and J genes are TRBV5-1 and TRBJ2-2; the D gene is possibly TRBD2 (6 bases). V was cut by 0 bases and J by 1 base, with 10 bases left in between. The CDR3 spans 16 residues. Looked up from germline, CDR1 is SGHRS and CDR2 is YFSETQ. Here the CDR3 reads CASSLDAGQNTGELFF. The CDR3 nucleotides are TGCGCCAGCAGCTTGGATGCGGGGCAGAACACCGGGGAGCTGTTTTTT. The whole variable domain, remainder taken from reference TRBV5-1 and TRBJ2-2, is KAGVTQTPRYLIKTRGQQVTLSCSPISGHRSVSWYQQTPGQGLQFLFEYFSETQRNKGNFPGRFSGRQFSNSRSEMNVSTLELGDSALYLCASSLDAGQNTGELFFGEGSRLTVL.

This rearrangement joins TRBV5-1 to TRBJ1-1; 10 bases are shared with TRBD1. V was pared by 7 bases and J by 2 bases, with 14 bases of the junction left unmatched. Germline assignment: CDR1 SGHRS and CDR2 YFSETQ. The CDR3 is made up of 17 amino acids. The CDR3 DNA reads as TGCGCCAGCTTGGAGACTCCGGGACAGGGGCTTAACACTGAAGCTTTCTTT. This codes for CASLETPGQGLNTEAFF.

The chain links TRBV9 to TRBJ1-3; D perhaps matches TRBD1 (6 bases). The CDR3 runs 17 residues. Trimming shortened V by 0 bases and J by 1 base, and 14 bases separated the two germline ends. Germline CDR1 and CDR2: SGDLS and YYNGEE. CDR3: CASSVGLRGGSGNTIYF. The CDR3 DNA sequence: TGTGCCAGCAGCGTAGGGTTAAGGGGGGGATCTGGAAACACCATATATTTT.

In this sample, this clone turned up a few times. The chain carries TRBV6-5 and TRBJ1-1; no clear D. Trimming shortened V by 7 bases and J by 1 base, and 4 bases separated the two germline ends. Per the germline V gene, CDR1 is MNHEY and CDR2 is SVGAGI. CDR3 size: 11 residues. CDR3 region: CASTGNTEAFF. CDR3 DNA sequence: TGTGCCAGCACGGGGAACACTGAAGCTTTCTTT.

This clone appeared a few times. The chain couples TRBV5-5 to TRBJ1-1, with TRBD1 as a possible D gene (6 bases). The CDR3 sequence is 17 residues long. Germline V gene sequence: CDR1 SGHKS, CDR2 YYEKEE (reference sequence). V lost 2 bases and J 1 base, leaving 18 bases between the germline ends. The CDR3 DNA follows: TGTGCCAGCAGCTTCGGGCCGAAGAGGACAGCGAACACTGAAGCTTTCTTT. Its translation is CASSFGPKRTANTEAFF.

This rearrangement joins TRBV7-3 to TRBJ2-2; TRBD1 agrees at 8 bases. This CDR3 comprises 16 residues. The germline V gene has CDR1 SGHTA and CDR2 FQGTGA. J gave up 4 bases and V 5 bases, and 9 bases lay outside the gene matches. The CDR3 nucleotides read TGTGCCAGCAGCCCCCGACAGGGGCGGACCACCGGGGAGCTGTTTTTT. Amino acids: CASSPRQGRTTGELFF.

CDR3 nucleotides: TGTGCCAGCAGCCCCAGGGGGGGCCACGAGCAGTACTTC. It translates to CASSPRGGHEQYF. The chain links TRBV25-1 to TRBJ2-7, with D perhaps assigned TRBD1 or TRBD2 (7 bases each). Looked up from germline, CDR1 is MGHDK and CDR2 is SYGVNS. The CDR3 sequence is 13 residues long. V was clipped by 6 bases and J by 5 bases, with 14 bases between them.

The chain links TRBV10-3 to TRBJ1-3; D gene unclear. V lost 6 bases, J lost 0 bases, and 15 bases lay in between. Germline CDR1 reads ENHRY; CDR2 reads SYGVKD. CDR3 length equals 16 residues. CDR3 in DNA: TGTGCCATCAGCCCCTTTACGGCCTCCTCTGGAAACACCATATATTTT. Translated, it gives CAISPFTASSGNTIYF.